Below, 25 T cell receptor beta chains from the same sample are listed, as sequenced in a study of vaccination effects on CD4 cells after COVID-19. TCRdb's copy holds only in-frame clones and misses some; the assay was immunoSEQ multiplex PCR. The data contain about 27,000 clones, 78% of them singletons. In the ViraFEST assay, antigen-specific CD4+ clonotypes were identified by expansion after peptide-pool stimulation. Following an approximately eleven-day culture, CD4+ T cells were purified. It was between March and December 2020 that the person had a SARS-CoV-2 infection confirmed by PCR. These TCRs' antigens remain unknown. Sequencing used CD4+ T cells from PBMCs cultured with HCoV-NL63 spike peptides, obtained before COVID-19 vaccination. All receptors derive from a human donor who had a prior SARS-CoV-2 infection.

CDR3 amino acids: CASSYGRIAGGELFF. The CDR3, as DNA: TGTGCCAGCAGTTACGGGAGAATAGCGGGCGGGGAGCTGTTTTTT. The chain is built from TRBV6-5 and TRBJ2-2, with 7 nucleotides matching TRBD2. CDR3 length: 15 amino acids. V lost 2 bases to trimming and J lost 7 bases; unmatched junction nucleotides: 7. In germline, CDR1 is MNHEY, CDR2 SVGAGI.

Turning to this clone: Within the sample, other DNA sequences also encode this same CDR3. The chain employs TRBV27 and TRBJ2-3; D possibly corresponds to TRBD1 (5 bases). The CDR3 runs 13 residues. V gave up 3 bases and J gave up 1 base, with 5 bases separating them. Germline lookup yields CDR1 MNHEY and CDR2 SMNVEV (reference sequence). CDR3 DNA: TGTGCCAGCAGTTTCAGGGGCACAGATACGCAGTATTTT. Its translation is CASSFRGTDTQYF.

The chain links TRBV3-1 (or the pseudogene TRBV3-2) to TRBJ1-1; D is uncertain. The CDR3 covers 11 residues. CDR1 LGHDT and CDR2 YNNKEL come from the germline V gene (reference sequence). Deletions cut 4 bases from V and 10 bases from J, with 10 bases between. The CDR3 loop is CASSLKGSAFF. CDR3 DNA: TGTGCCAGCAGCCTTAAAGGTTCAGCTTTCTTT.

The V and J genes are TRBV7-2 and TRBJ2-1; D is perhaps TRBD2 (7 bases). The CDR3 contains 13 residues. The ends were cut back, 6 bases at V and 3 bases at J, with 9 bases in the middle. Germline V CDR1 and CDR2: SGHTA, FQGNSA. CDR3 nucleotides: TGTGCCAGCAGGGGGGGGCTCTACAATGAGCAGTTCTTC. Encoded protein: CASRGGLYNEQFF.

The V call is TRBV7-8, the J call TRBJ1-2; tentatively, D is TRBD1 (6 bases). V shed 4 bases and J shed 8 bases, with 17 bases lying between them. CDR3 size: 14 residues. The germline V gene has CDR1 SGHVS and CDR2 FQNEAQ. Here the CDR3 DNA reads TGTGCCAGCAGCTCCCGGCACAGGGTCGGCGGCTACACCTTC. It yields the protein CASSSRHRVGGYTF.

The chain joins TRBV4-1 to TRBJ2-5; 9 bases agree with TRBD1. V dropped 1 base and J dropped 3; count of bases not matched to a gene: 9. CDR3 length: 17 residues. CDR1 is MGHRA, CDR2 YSYEKL, per germline. The CDR3 loop reads CASSQGALRTGEETQYF. The CDR3 coding sequence is TGCGCCAGCAGCCAAGGAGCACTCAGGACAGGGGAAGAGACCCAGTACTTC.

This rearrangement joins TRBV19 to TRBJ2-5, with D possibly TRBD2 on 5 matching bases. Germline V gene data show CDR1 as LNHDA and CDR2 as SQIVND (reference sequence). CDR3 length equals 13 residues. V gave up 3 bases and J gave up 4 bases, with 9 bases separating them. CDR3 sequence reads: CASSITRRETQYF. In DNA, the CDR3 is TGTGCCAGTAGTATCACTAGAAGAGAGACCCAGTACTTC.

The chain carries TRBV11-3 and TRBJ2-1; 7 nucleotides line up with TRBD2. Germline V gene lookup returns CDR1 SGHNT and CDR2 YENEEA. This CDR3 has 16 amino acids. The V segment lost 4 bases and the J segment 8 bases; nucleotides outside the gene matches: 14. The CDR3 region has the DNA TGTGCCAGCAGCTCCAGAAGCGGGAAGTTCTTCTATGAGCAGTTCTTC. It encodes CASSSRSGKFFYEQFF. The full variable domain, its missing parts supplied by reference TRBV11-3 and TRBJ2-1, is EAGVVQSPRYKIIEKKQPVAFWCNPISGHNTLYWYLQNLGQGPELLIRYENEEAVDDSQLPKDRFSAERLKGVDSTLKIQPAELGDSAVYLCASSSRSGKFFYEQFFGPGTRLTVL.

V and J are TRBV6-2 or TRBV6-3 and TRBJ1-2, with 8 bases identical to TRBD1. The V gene end was trimmed by 2 bases and the J gene end by 3 bases; junction bases not matched to a gene: 5. Germline V gene sequence: CDR1 MNHEY, CDR2 SVGEGT. This CDR3 is 15 amino acids long. This chain's CDR3 is CASSYGLDRDYGYTF. CDR3 nucleotides: TGTGCCAGCAGTTACGGACTGGACAGGGACTATGGCTACACCTTC.

V is TRBV18 and J is TRBJ2-2, with 7 bases that match TRBD2. V lost 3 bases and J lost 6; bases outside the gene matches: 7. There are 15 residues in the CDR3. Germline V CDR1 and CDR2: KGHSH, LQKENI. CDR3 coding DNA: TGTGCCAGCTCACCTCAGGCGGGAGACTCCGGGGAGCTGTTTTTT. This codes for CASSPQAGDSGELFF.

V and J are TRBV5-1 and TRBJ2-3, with no clear D. Trimming stripped 3 bases from V and 8 bases from J, with 16 bases between. CDR3 length equals 14 residues. Per germline, CDR1 SGHRS and CDR2 YFSETQ. The CDR3 DNA follows: TGCGCCAGCAGCTCCGCCGATCCCTCGGGTACGCAGTATTTT. Its translation: CASSSADPSGTQYF.

The chain couples TRBV29-1 to TRBJ2-2, with unresolved D. Germline CDR1 reads SQVTM; CDR2 reads ANQGSEA. The CDR3 totals 15 residues. The ends were cut back, 4 bases at V and 5 bases at J, with 17 bases in the middle. CDR3 sequence: CSVAALRSSTGELFF. The CDR3 region has the DNA TGCAGCGTTGCCGCCCTGAGGTCCTCAACCGGGGAGCTGTTTTTT.

The chain carries TRBV20-1 and TRBJ2-5; D uncertain. The CDR3 is 11 amino acids. V lost 7 bases, J lost 3 bases, and 9 bases lay in between. CDR1 is DFQATT and CDR2 is SNEGSKA in the germline V gene (reference sequence). The CDR3 sequence is CSVGREETQYF. The CDR3, as DNA: TGCAGTGTTGGCAGAGAAGAGACCCAGTACTTC.

This clone was counted only a few times. This chain links TRBV3-1 (or the pseudogene TRBV3-2) with TRBJ1-4; D possibly corresponds to TRBD1 (5 bases). V was clipped by 0 bases and J by 4 bases, with 12 bases between them. The CDR3 runs 16 residues. Germline V lookup: CDR1 LGHDT, CDR2 YNNKEL (reference sequence). DNA for the CDR3: TGTGCCAGCAGCCAAGATCGGGGCGGTGATAATGAAAAACTGTTTTTT. As protein: CASSQDRGGDNEKLFF.

V and J are TRBV5-1 and TRBJ2-5; D is perhaps TRBD1 or TRBD2 (5 bases each). This CDR3 contains 13 residues. Trimming took off 4 bases at V and 2 bases at J, with 9 bases between the two ends. Germline CDR1 is SGHRS and CDR2 is YFSETQ. This CDR3 is CASSPGAQETQYF. In DNA, the CDR3 is TGCGCCAGCAGCCCCGGGGCTCAAGAGACCCAGTACTTC.

This clone was recorded only once. The V call is TRBV20-1, the J call TRBJ2-7; D call uncertain. Trimming shortened V by 4 bases and J by 0 bases, and 4 bases separated the two germline ends. The CDR3 spans 11 residues. Germline V gene data show CDR1 as DFQATT and CDR2 as SNEGSKA (reference sequence). Written as DNA, the CDR3 is TGCAGTGCTAAAAACTCCTACGAGCAGTACTTC. This sequence encodes CSAKNSYEQYF.

V usage is TRBV7-8 and J usage is TRBJ1-1, with no clear D. V was trimmed by 5 bases and J by 0 bases, leaving 7 bases between them. The CDR3 sequence is 13 residues long. CDR1 is SGHVS and CDR2 is FQNEAQ in the germline V gene. This CDR3 is CASSKDVNTEAFF. In DNA form, the CDR3 reads TGTGCCAGCAGCAAGGATGTGAACACTGAAGCTTTCTTT.

Only a few counts were recorded for this clone. V gene TRBV5-6 combines with J gene TRBJ1-2; possibly TRBD1 for D (6 bases). Germline lookup yields CDR1 SGHDT and CDR2 YYEEEE. V lost 1 base and J lost 2, with 6 bases in between. The CDR3 length is 13 residues. The CDR3 sequence: CASSLRGNYGYTF. The CDR3 DNA reads TGTGCCAGCAGCTTGAGGGGGAACTATGGCTACACCTTC. The whole variable domain, remainder taken from reference TRBV5-6 and TRBJ1-2, is DAGVTQSPTHLIKTRGQQVTLRCSPKSGHDTVSWYQQALGQGPQFIFQYYEEEERQRGNFPDRFSGHQFPNYSSELNVNALLLGDSALYLCASSLRGNYGYTFGSGTRLTVV.

The chain joins TRBV18 to TRBJ2-7; possible D gene TRBD2, 5 bases. V lost 2 bases and J 0 bases, leaving 11 bases between the germline ends. The CDR3 spans 15 residues. The germline V gene encodes CDR1 KGHSH and CDR2 LQKENI. The CDR3 loop is CASSPGLGSSYEQYF. DNA of the CDR3: TGTGCCAGCTCACCAGGCTTGGGGAGCTCCTACGAGCAGTACTTC.

The V gene is TRBV5-1, the J gene TRBJ1-2; D is ambiguous. CDR1 is SGHRS and CDR2 is YFSETQ in the germline V gene. Trimming shortened V by 1 base and J by 5 bases, and 12 bases separated the two germline ends. The CDR3 has 14 residues. The CDR3 reads CASSLIPPDYGYTF. In DNA, the CDR3 is TGCGCCAGCAGCTTGATCCCCCCTGATTATGGCTACACCTTC.

The chain has TRBV7-8 and TRBJ1-3, with D possibly TRBD1 on 5 matching bases. V lost 1 base and J 0 bases, leaving 13 bases between the germline ends. This CDR3 region has 17 residues. Germline V gene data show CDR1 as SGHVS and CDR2 as FQNEAQ. Here the CDR3 DNA reads TGTGCCAGCAGCTTAGGACAGACAATCTACTCTGGAAACACCATATATTTT. Protein: CASSLGQTIYSGNTIYF.

The chain links TRBV20-1 to TRBJ1-1; 7 bases align to TRBD1. The CDR3 extends over 11 amino acids. Germline V gene data show CDR1 as DFQATT and CDR2 as SNEGSKA (reference sequence). V lost 6 bases and J lost 10; bases outside the gene matches: 8. CDR3 in DNA: TGCAGTGCCCTTAGACAGGGCACAGCTTTCTTT. It translates to CSALRQGTAFF.

This clone turned up a few times. The chain carries TRBV28 and TRBJ2-7; possibly TRBD1 for D (5 bases). V gave up 2 bases and J gave up 6 bases, with 11 bases separating them. The germline V gene encodes CDR1 MDHEN and CDR2 SYDVKM. The CDR3 runs 13 residues. CDR3 region: CASSLIQGSEQYF. The CDR3 DNA reads as TGTGCCAGCAGTTTAATTCAGGGTTCCGAGCAGTACTTC. Drawing the rest from reference TRBV28 and TRBJ2-7, the complete variable domain is DVKVTQSSRYLVKRTGEKVFLECVQDMDHENMFWYRQDPGLGLRLIYFSYDVKMKEKGDIPEGYSVSREKKERFSLILESASTNQTSMYLCASSLIQGSEQYFGPGTRLTVT.

The chain joins TRBV19 to TRBJ2-3; 10 bases are a match to TRBD1. With V trimmed by 7 bases and J by 3 bases, 13 bases remained unmatched. Germline assignment: CDR1 LNHDA and CDR2 SQIVND (reference sequence). The CDR3 contains 17 residues. CDR3 DNA: TGTGCCAGTACCCGACGGAAAACGGGACAGGGGACAGATACGCAGTATTTT. It codes for CASTRRKTGQGTDTQYF.

The rearrangement uses TRBV29-1 and TRBJ2-3; D call uncertain. The CDR3 runs 12 residues. Germline lookup yields CDR1 SQVTM and CDR2 ANQGSEA. The ends were cut back, 4 bases at V and 1 base at J, with 6 bases in the middle. CDR3 nucleotide sequence: TGCAGCGTTGGTCCCGGCACAGATACGCAGTATTTT. This codes for CSVGPGTDTQYF.